Given below is one TCR beta chain in context. This specimen comes from a study of memory CD4+ T cells and cytomegalovirus serostatus. Across the study: Of the healthy Belgian adults, several were CMV seropositive and 20 to 30 seronegative.

Single viable CD3+CD4+CD8-CD45RO+ cells were sorted as the memory CD4+ T cells. CD4+ T cells were isolated by positive magnetic selection. The repertoire was sequenced with immunoSEQ multiplex PCR; TCRdb's copy has only in-frame clones and lacks some. The table lists approximately 44,000 clones, over 60% of them singletons. The germline gives CDR1 SGHVS, CDR2 FQNEAQ. Trimming stripped 5 bases from V and 2 bases from J, with 13 bases between. The CDR3 runs 14 residues. The source of this sequence is an adult in good health and CMV-seronegative. What was sequenced was memory CD4+ T cells from blood. This chain joins TRBV7-8 and TRBJ2-7; D remains unclear. CDR3 sequence (DNA): TGTGCCAGCAGCCAACAGTTACCCCCCTACGAGCAGTACTTC. Its translation is CASSQQLPPYEQYF. Full variable domain (missing parts from reference TRBV7-8 and TRBJ2-7): GAGVSQSPRYKVAKRGQDVALRCDPISGHVSLFWYQQALGQGPEFLTYFQNEAQLDKSGLPSDRFFAERPEGSVSTLKIQRTQQEDSAVYLCASSQQLPPYEQYFGPGTRLTVT.